Below, 20 T cell receptor beta chains from the same sample are listed, as sequenced in a study of vaccination and CD4 T cells after COVID-19. Sequenced with the Oncomine TCR Beta short-read assay was DNA taken from cultured CD4+ T cells. TCRdb recomputed calls from the PCR reads with MiXCR, one row per CDR3 protein. The data contain thousands of distinct CDR3 sequences, about 18% of them singletons. Treatment noted: approximately 10-day PBMC culture with coronavirus spike peptide pools or control peptides (ViraFEST assay). Their antigens remain unidentified. The material sequenced was CD4+ T cells from blood, cultured in vitro. These TCRs come from a human donor who had recovered from COVID-19.

This clonotype is medium-sized by share. The chain couples TRBV5-1 to TRBJ2-3; 9 nucleotides line up with TRBD1. Germline-derived CDR1 and CDR2 are SGHRS and YFSETQ. The CDR3 runs to 15 residues. With 0 bases clipped from V and 1 base from J, the junction kept 0 bases outside the gene matches. The CDR3 nucleotides are TGCGCCAGCAGCTTGGGGGACAGGGGCACAGATACGCAGTATTTT. Its translation is CASSLGDRGTDTQYF.

This clonotype was seen only a few times. V gene TRBV7-9 combines with J gene TRBJ1-3, with D tentatively TRBD1 (6 bases). The V gene lost 5 bases and the J gene lost 0 bases, with 17 bases spanning the gap. Germline V lookup: CDR1 SEHNR, CDR2 FQNEAQ (reference sequence). There are 17 residues in the CDR3. CDR3 region: CASSRITGFYSGNTIYF. For the CDR3, the DNA is TGTGCCAGCAGCCGAATCACAGGGTTTTACTCTGGAAACACCATATATTTT. Complete variable domain (other parts from reference TRBV7-9 and TRBJ1-3): DTGVSQNPRHKITKRGQNVTFRCDPISEHNRLYWYRQTLGQGPEFLTYFQNEAQLEKSRLLSDRFSAERPKGSFSTLEIQRTEQGDSAMYLCASSRITGFYSGNTIYFGEGSWLTVV.

This clonotype was recorded only once. CDR3 nucleotides: TGTGCCAGCAGCCTCGGGACAGTGGGAGCTCAGCCCCAGCATTTT. Amino acids: CASSLGTVGAQPQHF. The rearrangement links TRBV4-2 to TRBJ1-5; 7 nucleotides match TRBD1. The V gene end was trimmed by 4 bases and the J gene end by 6 bases; junction bases not matched to a gene: 9. The length of the CDR3 is 15 residues. In germline, CDR1 is LGHNA, CDR2 YNFKEQ.

In its sample, this clonotype ranks as medium-sized (0.01 to 0.1%). This chain joins TRBV6-1 and TRBJ2-2; 8 nucleotides align to TRBD1. The CDR3 consists of 14 residues. V dropped 6 bases and J dropped 1; count of bases not matched to a gene: 1. Germline lookup yields CDR1 MNHNS and CDR2 SASEGT. CDR3 sequence (DNA): TGTGCCAGCAGACAGGGGGGGAACACCGGGGAGCTGTTTTTT. Translating it yields CASRQGGNTGELFF.

Within the sample, this clonotype is medium-sized (0.01 to 0.1%). The chain joins TRBV20-1 to TRBJ2-5, with 13 nucleotides matching TRBD2. The CDR3 is made up of 15 amino acids. Germline V gene lookup returns CDR1 DFQATT and CDR2 SNEGSKA (reference sequence). The trim removed 3 bases at V and 1 base at J, leaving 2 bases unmatched. CDR3 DNA sequence: TGCAGTGCTAGCCGGACTAGCGGGGGCCAAGAGACCCAGTACTTC. Its protein is CSASRTSGGQETQYF.

This clonotype is medium-sized. V is TRBV12-3 or TRBV12-4 and J is TRBJ2-5; D perhaps matches TRBD2 (7 bases). CDR3 length: 13 amino acids. Deletions cut 5 bases from V and 3 bases from J, with 10 bases between. In DNA, the CDR3 is TGTGCCAGCAGTACAGGGAGGGAAGAGACCCAGTACTTC. This gives the protein CASSTGREETQYF.

The chain links TRBV20-1 to TRBJ1-5, with 7 positions matching TRBD1. CDR1 and CDR2 (germline): DFQATT, SNEGSKA (reference sequence). V was clipped by 2 bases and J by 5 bases; unmatched bases: 12. This CDR3 is built from 16 residues. The CDR3 loop is CSARPPPGQWDQPQHF. The CDR3 DNA sequence: TGCAGTGCTAGACCCCCACCGGGACAGTGGGATCAGCCCCAGCATTTT.

This clonotype showed up just a few times. The genes are TRBV20-1 and TRBJ2-3, with D possibly TRBD2 on 7 matching bases. Trimming removed 6 bases at V and 2 bases at J, with 18 bases between. The CDR3 loop spans 15 amino acids. Germline V gene lookup returns CDR1 DFQATT and CDR2 SNEGSKA (reference sequence). CDR3 DNA sequence: TGCAGTGCCATCCTCCCTCGGGGGGCCACAGATACGCAGTATTTT. This encodes CSAILPRGATDTQYF.

This clonotype showed up just a few times. The chain recombines TRBV11-3 with TRBJ2-3, with D perhaps matching TRBD2 (6 bases). The germline V gene encodes CDR1 SGHNT and CDR2 YENEEA. The CDR3 sequence is 12 residues long. Trimming took off 1 base at V and 8 bases at J, with 7 bases between the two ends. Written as DNA, the CDR3 is TGTGCCAGCAGCTTAGTGGGGGGTACGCAGTATTTT. Protein sequence: CASSLVGGTQYF.

This clonotype is categorized as medium-sized (0.01 to 0.1%). This chain joins TRBV7-9 and TRBJ1-1; D remains unclear. Germline V lookup: CDR1 SEHNR, CDR2 FQNEAQ (reference sequence). This CDR3 region has 12 residues. V lost 0 bases, J lost 8 bases, and 7 bases lay in between. CDR3 bases: TGTGCCAGCAGCTTAGCGCTTAGGGAAGCTTTCTTT. Protein: CASSLALREAFF. The full variable domain, its missing parts supplied by reference TRBV7-9 and TRBJ1-1, is DTGVSQNPRHKITKRGQNVTFRCDPISEHNRLYWYRQTLGQGPEFLTYFQNEAQLEKSRLLSDRFSAERPKGSFSTLEIQRTEQGDSAMYLCASSLALREAFFGQGTRLTVV.

This clonotype came up a few times. V is TRBV5-1 and J is TRBJ2-2; TRBD1 matches 9 bases. The CDR3 has 16 amino acids. Germline loops: CDR1 SGHRS, CDR2 YFSETQ. Trimming at V came to 5 bases and at J to 0 bases, leaving 5 bases not matched to a gene. This CDR3 reads CASRLGTGSNTGELFF. Written as DNA, the CDR3 is TGCGCCAGCAGACTCGGGACAGGGTCGAACACCGGGGAGCTGTTTTTT.

This chain links TRBV12-3 or TRBV12-4 with TRBJ2-2; 12 positions match TRBD2. V gave up 4 bases and J gave up 7 bases; unmatched junction bases: 7. The CDR3 covers 16 residues. The CDR3 region is CASSSLAGGPGGELFF. For the CDR3, the DNA is TGTGCCAGCAGTTCCCTAGCGGGGGGGCCCGGCGGGGAGCTGTTTTTT.

In DNA form, the CDR3 reads TGTGCTAGTGGTCCTCTCGTCTACGAGCAGTACTTC. Amino acids: CASGPLVYEQYF. V gene TRBV12-5 combines with J gene TRBJ2-7; D remains ambiguous. The CDR3 has 12 amino acids. Trimming took 5 bases from V and 3 from J, leaving 8 bases between them. CDR1 is LGHNT, CDR2 FRNRAP, per germline. The full variable domain, its missing parts supplied by reference TRBV12-5 and TRBJ2-7, is DARVTQTPRHKVTEMGQEVTMRCQPILGHNTVFWYRQTMMQGLELLAYFRNRAPLDDSGMPKDRFSAEMPDATLATLKIQPSEPRDSAVYFCASGPLVYEQYFGPGTRLTVT.

By proportion, this clonotype is medium-sized (0.01 to 0.1%). The chain uses TRBV7-9 and TRBJ2-7; D is possibly TRBD1 or TRBD2 (5 bases each). CDR1 and CDR2 (germline): SEHNR, FQNEAQ (reference sequence). The CDR3 has 15 residues. V was trimmed by 4 bases and J by 3 bases, leaving 16 bases between them. CDR3 protein: CASSWDLRGDYEQYF. CDR3 in DNA: TGTGCCAGCAGCTGGGACCTACGAGGGGACTACGAGCAGTACTTC.

This clonotype was observed a handful of times. CDR3 amino acids: CSARFMRAGANVLTF. CDR3 DNA: TGCAGTGCTAGGTTCATGAGGGCCGGGGCCAACGTCCTGACTTTC. The chain carries TRBV20-1 and TRBJ2-6; D may be TRBD2 (5 bases). Germline assignment: CDR1 DFQATT and CDR2 SNEGSKA (reference sequence). The CDR3 is 15 amino acids. The V end lost 3 bases, the J end lost 4 bases, and 13 bases lay between the germline ends.

This clonotype appeared a few times. This chain connects TRBV3-1 to TRBJ1-1; TRBD1 might be the D (5 bases). CDR3 size: 12 residues. Trimming left V 3 bases short and J 11 bases short, with 13 bases between. Germline CDR1 reads LGHDT; CDR2 reads YNNKEL (reference sequence). The CDR3: CASSQRTTVAFF. CDR3 coding DNA: TGTGCCAGCAGCCAGAGGACAACCGTGGCTTTCTTT.

The chain uses TRBV2 and TRBJ2-7; 10 nucleotides align to TRBD1. V gave up 6 bases and J gave up 0 bases; unmatched junction bases: 5. The CDR3 sequence is 15 residues long. Germline V gene lookup returns CDR1 SNHLY and CDR2 FYNNEI. CDR3 in amino acids: CASSPGQGGSYEQYF. Written as DNA, the CDR3 is TGTGCCAGCAGCCCAGGACAGGGGGGCTCCTACGAGCAGTACTTC.

This clonotype is medium-sized in the sample. The chain uses TRBV30 and TRBJ2-3; D uncertain. The germline V gene encodes CDR1 GTSNPN and CDR2 SVGIG (reference sequence). Trimming cost V 5 bases and J 4 bases, with 7 bases left between them. The CDR3 is made up of 11 amino acids. The CDR3 loop is CAWGLADTQYF. The CDR3 coding sequence is TGTGCCTGGGGCCTGGCAGATACGCAGTATTTT.

This clonotype is deemed medium-sized (0.01 to 0.1%). The V and J genes are TRBV2 and TRBJ2-2; D gene ambiguous. In germline, CDR1 is SNHLY, CDR2 FYNNEI. The CDR3 totals 12 residues. The ends were cut back, 7 bases at V and 6 bases at J, with 9 bases in the middle. The DNA for the CDR3 is TGTGCCAGCAATCTTGCGTCCGGGGAGCTGTTTTTT. This encodes CASNLASGELFF.

This clonotype is labeled as large. V gene TRBV20-1 combines with J gene TRBJ1-5; 12 bases line up with TRBD1. The CDR3 is 14 amino acids. Unmatched junction bases numbered 2, after V lost 3 bases and J lost 5 bases. The germline V gene has CDR1 DFQATT and CDR2 SNEGSKA (reference sequence). As DNA, the CDR3 is TGCAGTGCTAGGGGACAGGGGGCAGATCAGCCCCAGCATTTT. This encodes CSARGQGADQPQHF.